What follows are 21 T cell receptor beta chains derived from one specimen sequenced in a study of cytomegalovirus exposure and HLA in healthy donors. The PCR employed 60 Vbeta primers together with 13 Jbeta primers. TCRdb's table, derived via immunoSEQ multiplex PCR, lists solely in-frame clones and lacks some. The table has roughly 200,000 clones, about 85% seen once. The sample consisted of PBMCs. These receptors came from a boy aged 2 to 9 in good health and CMV-seronegative.

This clone was seen a few times. The chain recombines TRBV25-1 with TRBJ2-6; maybe TRBD1 (6 bases). Germline CDR1 is MGHDK and CDR2 is SYGVNS. The CDR3 runs to 16 residues. V was trimmed by 0 bases and J by 0 bases, leaving 6 bases between them. CDR3 region: CASSEYRGSGANVLTF. In nucleotides, the CDR3 is TGTGCCAGCAGTGAATACAGGGGCTCTGGGGCCAACGTCCTGACTTTC.

CDR3 amino acids: CASSARTANNEQFF. The DNA of the CDR3 is TGTGCCAGCAGCGCCCGGACAGCAAACAATGAGCAGTTCTTC. The V gene is TRBV7-2, the J gene TRBJ2-1, with D possibly TRBD1 on 6 matching bases. The V and J ends lost 5 bases and 5 bases respectively, with 13 bases between them. Per germline, CDR1 SGHTA and CDR2 FQGNSA. The CDR3 has 14 amino acids.

The table lists this clone with a count of one. The gene calls are TRBV28 and TRBJ2-7; D is perhaps TRBD2 (5 bases). CDR3 size: 13 residues. Germline values: CDR1 MDHEN, CDR2 SYDVKM. V lost 3 bases to trimming and J lost 4 bases, with 10 bases between them. This CDR3 reads CASSLQDLYEQYF. The CDR3 DNA is TGTGCCAGCAGTTTGCAGGACTTATACGAGCAGTACTTC.

This chain uses TRBV18 with TRBJ2-3; 13 bases agree with TRBD2. There are 16 residues in the CDR3. With 0 bases clipped from V and 4 bases from J, the junction kept 1 base outside the gene matches. Germline V CDR1 and CDR2: KGHSH, LQKENI. The CDR3 region is CASSPPGLAGSDTQYF. For the CDR3, the DNA is TGTGCCAGCTCACCACCGGGACTAGCGGGGTCAGATACGCAGTATTTT.

The J gene is TRBJ1-3, the V gene TRBV28; tentatively, D is TRBD1 (6 bases). This CDR3 comprises 15 residues. Germline V gives CDR1 MDHEN, CDR2 SYDVKM. The V end was cut by 6 bases, the J end by 0 bases, with 12 bases between. CDR3 DNA sequence: TGTGCCAGCAGACCGGGACAACACTCTGGAAACACCATATATTTT. Translation gives CASRPGQHSGNTIYF. The whole variable domain, remainder taken from reference TRBV28 and TRBJ1-3, is DVKVTQSSRYLVKRTGEKVFLECVQDMDHENMFWYRQDPGLGLRLIYFSYDVKMKEKGDIPEGYSVSREKKERFSLILESASTNQTSMYLCASRPGQHSGNTIYFGEGSWLTVV.

This clone came up a few times. The V call is TRBV7-8, the J call TRBJ2-6; TRBD1 is a possible D gene (6 bases). This CDR3 region has 16 residues. Germline-derived CDR1 and CDR2 are SGHVS and FQNEAQ. V lost 5 bases, J lost 1 base, and 12 bases lay in between. The CDR3 DNA is TGTGCCAGCAGCACACCTGGACAGTCTGGGGCCAACGTCCTGACTTTC. This sequence encodes CASSTPGQSGANVLTF.

The chain links TRBV10-1 to TRBJ2-2; 9 bases are a match to TRBD1. This CDR3 has 14 residues. Germline lookup yields CDR1 WNHNN and CDR2 SYGVQD (reference sequence). The V segment lost 6 bases and the J segment 5 bases; nucleotides outside the gene matches: 4. Here the CDR3 reads CASSRDRETGELFF. The CDR3 DNA is TGCGCCAGCAGCCGGGACAGGGAGACCGGGGAGCTGTTTTTT.

This chain uses TRBV5-4 with TRBJ1-2, with a weak D call TRBD1 (5 bases). V shed 3 bases and J shed 4 bases, with 16 bases lying between them. The CDR3 sequence is 15 residues long. Per the germline V gene, CDR1 is SGHNT and CDR2 is YYREEE (reference sequence). In nucleotides, the CDR3 is TGTGCCAGCAGCTCCCACGGGGGTTCCGGCTATGGCTACACCTTC. This translates into CASSSHGGSGYGYTF.

The rearrangement joins TRBV28 to TRBJ1-2; 7 nucleotides line up with TRBD1. Losses at the gene ends were 6 bases for V and 0 bases for J; bases not matched to a gene: 7. The CDR3 runs to 15 residues. Germline V lookup: CDR1 MDHEN, CDR2 SYDVKM. CDR3 loop: CASRRQGPPNYGYTF. Written as DNA, the CDR3 is TGTGCCAGCAGAAGACAGGGCCCTCCTAACTATGGCTACACCTTC.

V usage is TRBV5-4 and J usage is TRBJ1-1; no clear D. V dropped 4 bases and J dropped 1 base, with 11 bases sitting between them. This CDR3 is 14 amino acids long. Germline CDR1 SGHNT, CDR2 YYREEE (reference sequence). CDR3 loop: CASSPDWANTEAFF. CDR3 DNA sequence: TGTGCCAGCAGCCCGGACTGGGCGAACACTGAAGCTTTCTTT.

The gene calls are TRBV7-9 and TRBJ2-3; TRBD1 is a possible D gene (6 bases). CDR3 length equals 15 residues. Germline V gives CDR1 SEHNR, CDR2 FQNEAQ (reference sequence). V lost 4 bases, J lost 1 base, and 12 bases lay in between. The DNA for the CDR3 is TGTGCCAGCAGCTCATACAGGGCAGGCACAGATACGCAGTATTTT. Protein: CASSSYRAGTDTQYF.

The chain combines TRBV27 with TRBJ2-7, with unresolved D. V lost 2 bases and J lost 2, with 7 bases in between. Germline CDR1 is MNHEY and CDR2 is SMNVEV (reference sequence). There are 13 residues in the CDR3. The CDR3 here is CASSLSPPYEQYF. CDR3 coding DNA: TGTGCCAGCAGTTTAAGCCCTCCCTACGAGCAGTACTTC.

The V call is TRBV19, the J call TRBJ1-6; no firm D call. CDR3 length equals 14 residues. V lost 8 bases and J lost 14, with 22 bases in between. CDR1 LNHDA and CDR2 SQIVND come from the germline V gene (reference sequence). The CDR3 coding sequence is TGTGCCAGTTCCGACTCCTCGCCAAGTCGGGCCCTCCACTTT. Translating gives CASSDSSPSRALHF.

The CDR3 nucleotides read TGTGCCGCGCACAGGACAGGAGGTTATGAGCAGTACTTC. Residues: CAAHRTGGYEQYF. V usage is TRBV27 and J usage is TRBJ2-7, with 7 bases aligning to TRBD1. Germline trimming cut 11 bases from V and 7 bases from J; bases unmatched to any gene: 14. CDR1 and CDR2 (germline): MNHEY, SMNVEV (reference sequence). The CDR3 contains 13 residues.

V is TRBV27 and J is TRBJ1-1, with D possibly matching TRBD1 (5 bases). The CDR3 loop spans 14 amino acids. The ends were cut back, 2 bases at V and 6 bases at J, with 13 bases in the middle. Germline V gives CDR1 MNHEY, CDR2 SMNVEV (reference sequence). The CDR3 reads CASSLNAGIAEAFF. The CDR3 DNA follows: TGTGCCAGCAGTTTAAACGCAGGGATTGCTGAAGCTTTCTTT.

The V call is TRBV28, the J call TRBJ1-5; tentative D call: TRBD1 (5 bases). In germline, CDR1 is MDHEN, CDR2 SYDVKM. The germline V and J ends were trimmed by 1 base and 4 bases, with 20 bases remaining between them. The CDR3 length is 18 residues. The CDR3 protein is CASSLLEFSDNLNQPQHF. CDR3 nucleotide sequence: TGTGCCAGCAGTTTATTAGAGTTTTCGGACAACTTAAATCAGCCCCAGCATTTT.

For this clone: Other DNA sequences in this specimen translate into the identical CDR3. The V gene is TRBV6-1, the J gene TRBJ1-5, with D possibly being TRBD1 (6 bases). CDR1 and CDR2 from the germline V gene are MNHNS and SASEGT. V lost 2 bases and J lost 4, with 6 bases in between. This CDR3 has 13 residues. CDR3 nucleotides: TGTGCCAGCAGTGAAACAGGGAATCAGCCCCAGCATTTT. Its translation is CASSETGNQPQHF.

The chain carries TRBV30 and TRBJ2-2; TRBD2 agrees at 7 bases. Germline lookup yields CDR1 GTSNPN and CDR2 SVGIG (reference sequence). CDR3 length equals 13 residues. Trimming cost V 6 bases and J 4 bases; bases outside gene matches: 5. The CDR3 protein is CACGREGTGELFF. In DNA form, the CDR3 reads TGTGCCTGCGGTAGGGAGGGCACCGGGGAGCTGTTTTTT. The complete variable domain, with remaining parts taken from reference TRBV30 and TRBJ2-2, reads SQTIHQWPATLVQPVGSPLSLECTVEGTSNPNLYWYRQAAGRGLQLLFYSVGIGQISSEVPQNLSASRPQDRQFILSSKKLLLSDSGFYLCACGREGTGELFFGEGSRLTVL.

The chain carries TRBV6-5 and TRBJ1-1; D not certain. Trimming pared 2 bases from V and 4 bases from J, leaving 8 bases between. The germline V gene has CDR1 MNHEY and CDR2 SVGAGI. The CDR3 is made up of 13 amino acids. The CDR3 DNA is TGTGCCAGCAGTTACGAGGGTGGCACTGAAGCTTTCTTT. This translates into CASSYEGGTEAFF.

This clone was seen just once. The V and J genes are TRBV7-3 and TRBJ1-1; D is possibly TRBD1 (5 bases). Germline-derived CDR1 and CDR2 are SGHTA and FQGTGA. The CDR3 is 17 residues long. With 2 bases removed from V and 1 base from J, the gap between germline ends came to 17 bases. The CDR3 reads CASSLRDLTGGNTEAFF. DNA for the CDR3: TGTGCCAGCAGCTTACGTGACCTTACGGGGGGGAACACTGAAGCTTTCTTT.

The chain carries TRBV2 and TRBJ1-5; perhaps TRBD1 as D (6 bases). The CDR3 spans 16 residues. CDR1 is SNHLY, CDR2 FYNNEI, per germline. Trimming cost V 6 bases and J 4 bases, with 19 bases left between them. In DNA, the CDR3 is TGTGCCAGCAGAATCTACAGGGCCTTGGGTAATCAGCCCCAGCATTTT. It yields the protein CASRIYRALGNQPQHF.